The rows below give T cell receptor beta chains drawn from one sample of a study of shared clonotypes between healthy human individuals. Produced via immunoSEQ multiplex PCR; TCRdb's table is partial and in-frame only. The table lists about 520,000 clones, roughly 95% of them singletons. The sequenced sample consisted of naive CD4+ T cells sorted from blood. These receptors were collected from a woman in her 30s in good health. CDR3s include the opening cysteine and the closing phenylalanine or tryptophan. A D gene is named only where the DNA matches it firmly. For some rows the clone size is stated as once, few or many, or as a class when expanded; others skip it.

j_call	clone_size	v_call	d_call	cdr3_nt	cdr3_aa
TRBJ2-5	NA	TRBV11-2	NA	TGTGCCAGCAGCCCAGAAAGGGGGGTCCAAGAGACCCAGTACTTC	CASSPERGVQETQYF
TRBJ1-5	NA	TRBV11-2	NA	TGTGCCAGCAGCTTAGGAGCCGGCAATCAGCCCCAGCATTTT	CASSLGAGNQPQHF
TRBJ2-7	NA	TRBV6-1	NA	TGTGCCAGCCAGACCATCCAGGTGTCCTACGAGCAGTACTTC	CASQTIQVSYEQYF
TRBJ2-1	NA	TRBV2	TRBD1	TGTGCCAGCAGTGATGGGGACAGGTACAATGAGCAGTTCTTC	CASSDGDRYNEQFF
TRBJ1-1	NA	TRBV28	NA	TGTGCCAGCAGTTTTCCGACAAGGAACACTGAAGCTTTCTTT	CASSFPTRNTEAFF
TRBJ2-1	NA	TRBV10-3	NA	TGTGCCATCAGGGCCGACAATGAGCAGTTCTTC	CAIRADNEQFF
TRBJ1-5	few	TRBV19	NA	TGTGCCAGTAGTATACGGGGCGTTAGGGGTCAGCCCCAGCATTTT	CASSIRGVRGQPQHF
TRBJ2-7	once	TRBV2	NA	TGTGCCAGCCGGAAAGGAACAGCGACTACCTACGAGCAGTACTTC	CASRKGTATTYEQYF
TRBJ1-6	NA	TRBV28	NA	TGTGCCAGCACTGGGGTCCCGAATTCACCCCTCCACTTT	CASTGVPNSPLHF
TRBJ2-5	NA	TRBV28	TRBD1	TGTGCCAGCAGTTTTCTCGGGACAGGGAGGGCAGAGACCCAGTACTTC	CASSFLGTGRAETQYF
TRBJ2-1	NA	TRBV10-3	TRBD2	TGTGCCATCAGTGACGCGTCTTTAGCGGGAGGGCAGTTCTTC	CAISDASLAGGQFF
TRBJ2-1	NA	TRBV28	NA	TGTGCCAGCAGCCCCCTGCGGGACTCCTACAATGAGCAGTTCTTC	CASSPLRDSYNEQFF
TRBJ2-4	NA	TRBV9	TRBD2	TGTGCCAGCAGCGTAACGGGGGGACTAGCACCAATACAAGTGCACTTC	CASSVTGGLAPIQVHF
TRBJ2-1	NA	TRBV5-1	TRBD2	TGCGCCAGCAGCTTAACTAGCGGGTCCTACAATGAGCAGTTCTTC	CASSLTSGSYNEQFF
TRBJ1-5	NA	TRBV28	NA	TGTGCCAGCAGTACCGACGTCACCGCACGCAATCAGCCCCAGCATTTT	CASSTDVTARNQPQHF
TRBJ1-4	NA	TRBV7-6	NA	TGTGCCAGCAGCAAAGGATTCAGAGCTAATGAAAAACTGTTTTTT	CASSKGFRANEKLFF
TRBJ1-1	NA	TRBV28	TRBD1	TGTGCCAGCAGTTCCGGCCGGACAGGGGGGTGGGACACTGAAGCTTTCTTT	CASSSGRTGGWDTEAFF
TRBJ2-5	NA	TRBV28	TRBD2	TGTGCCAGCAGTTTAACGGGAGGGCTCTCCCAGTACTTC	CASSLTGGLSQYF
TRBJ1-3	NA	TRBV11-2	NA	TGTGCCAGCAGCTTAGATGGATTCCGGACCGTTGGAAACACCATATATTTT	CASSLDGFRTVGNTIYF
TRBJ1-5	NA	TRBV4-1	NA	TGCGCCAGCAGCCAAGATCTAGCAGGGCTTCAGCCCCAGCATTTT	CASSQDLAGLQPQHF
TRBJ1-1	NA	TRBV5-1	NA	TGCGCCAGTACGTACGGGACAACGAACACTGAAGCTTTCTTT	CASTYGTTNTEAFF
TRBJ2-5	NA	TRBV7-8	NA	TGTGCCAGCAGCTCTGTGGGGGACGGCCAAGAGACCCAGTACTTC	CASSSVGDGQETQYF
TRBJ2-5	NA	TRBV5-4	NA	TGTGCCAGCAGCTTGAGGGCCCCAACCCAAGAGACCCAGTACTTC	CASSLRAPTQETQYF
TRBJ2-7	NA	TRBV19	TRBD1	TGTGCCAGTAGTAACCCTGGGAGGACAGGGGGATTCTACGAGCAGTACTTC	CASSNPGRTGGFYEQYF
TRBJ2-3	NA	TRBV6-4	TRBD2	TGTGCCAGCAGTGACCAAGCGGGAGGGCCGATAGATACGCAGTATTTT	CASSDQAGGPIDTQYF
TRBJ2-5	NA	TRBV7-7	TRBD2	TGTGCCAGCAGCCCTAAGCGAGCGGGAGGACAAGAGACCCAGTACTTC	CASSPKRAGGQETQYF
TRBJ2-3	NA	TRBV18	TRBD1	TGTGCCAGCGCGACAGGGGTCACAGATACGCAGTATTTT	CASATGVTDTQYF
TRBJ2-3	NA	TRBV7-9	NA	TGTGCCAGCAGCTTTAGCGGCCACCCCACAGATACGCAGTATTTT	CASSFSGHPTDTQYF